A selection of T cell receptor beta chains follows, all from one sample in a study of PD-1 blockade in classical Hodgkin lymphoma. Method: immunoSEQ multiplex PCR; TCRdb's copy keeps in-frame clones and lacks some. The data show over 50,000 clones, over 70% seen once. Here the sequenced sample was peripheral blood mononuclear cells (PBMCs), taken at baseline. These receptor sequences come from a human donor with classical Hodgkin lymphoma. The CDR3 runs from the conserved cysteine through the conserved F or W. A D gene is named only where the DNA matches it firmly. Only part of the rows carry a size: once, few, many, or a class if the clone is expanded.

d_call j_call clone_size v_call cdr3_nt cdr3_aa
TRBD1 TRBJ2-3 - TRBV5-1 TGCGCCAGCAGCTTGAATGGACAGGGTGGCACAGATACGCAGTATTTT CASSLNGQGGTDTQYF
- TRBJ1-3 - TRBV18 TGTGCCAGCTCCGCCGGGTACTCTGGAAACACCATATATTTT CASSAGYSGNTIYF
- TRBJ2-2 - TRBV5-1 TGCGCCAGCAGCTTGAGCCCCGGGGAGCTGTTTTTT CASSLSPGELFF
- TRBJ2-5 - TRBV18 TGTGCCAGCTCACTCGACAGCTCCTTAGAGACCCAGTACTTC CASSLDSSLETQYF
- TRBJ2-3 - TRBV6-5 TGTGCCAGCAGTTACTCGGGCGGGCAGGGCACAGATACGCAGTATTTT CASSYSGGQGTDTQYF
- TRBJ2-1 - TRBV27 TGTGCCAGCAGTAAGTTGCGGGATACAGCCGCCCGCGAGCAGTTCTTC CASSKLRDTAAREQFF
- TRBJ2-4 once TRBV5-1 TGCGCCAGCAAGGCCGAGGAGGCCAAAAACATTCAGTACTTC CASKAEEAKNIQYF
- TRBJ1-1 - TRBV7-2 TGTGCCAGCAGCCCTCAGGGTTTAGACACTGAAGCTTTCTTT CASSPQGLDTEAFF
- TRBJ1-3 once TRBV9 TGTGCCAGCAGCGTAGATAGACGGGGAAACACCATATATTTT CASSVDRRGNTIYF
TRBD2 TRBJ2-3 few TRBV4-3 TGCGCCAGCAGCCAAGATCCGAGACTAGCGGGAGGGCCGTCGGATACGCAGTATTTT CASSQDPRLAGGPSDTQYF
- TRBJ2-5 few TRBV30 TGTGCCTGGAGCTCGGGAGAGACCCAGTACTTC CAWSSGETQYF
TRBD1 TRBJ1-1 - TRBV5-1 TGCGCCAGCAGCTTGGGACAGGGAAAATGGACTTTCTTT CASSLGQGKWTFF
TRBD2 TRBJ2-5 - TRBV27 TGTGCCAGCAGTTCTCCGGGACTAGGGCAAGAGACCCAGTACTTC CASSSPGLGQETQYF
- TRBJ2-1 - TRBV6-1 TGTGCCAGCAGCTGGGGCCAGACCATCAATGAGCAGTTCTTC CASSWGQTINEQFF
- TRBJ1-5 - TRBV27 TGTGCCATCCAACGGACCGCCAATAGCAATCAGCCCCAGCATTTT CAIQRTANSNQPQHF
TRBD1 TRBJ2-2 - TRBV11-3 TGTGCCAGCAGCTTAGATAGGGGGCGGACCGGGGAGCTGTTTTTT CASSLDRGRTGELFF
- TRBJ1-2 - TRBV7-9 TGTGCCAGCAGCCTGTTCCGGCAGCTTACGAACTATGGCTACACCTTC CASSLFRQLTNYGYTF
TRBD1 TRBJ2-7 - TRBV5-4 TGTGCCAGCAGCTTGGGGGGACAGGGGGCGTACGAGCAGTACTTC CASSLGGQGAYEQYF
- TRBJ1-1 - TRBV10-3 TGTGCCATCAGTTTAGAGAGGGGGACTGAAGCTTTCTTT CAISLERGTEAFF
- TRBJ2-7 - TRBV4-3 TGCGCCAGCAGCCAGAGGAGGGGTGGCGAGCAGTACTTC CASSQRRGGEQYF
- TRBJ1-2 - TRBV19 TGTGCCAGTAGACGACTATATGGCTACACCTTC CASRRLYGYTF
- TRBJ1-4 - TRBV25-1 TGTGCCAGCAGTGCCCGCCGAAGGTCGGGGGTTTCTGAAAAACTGTTTTTT CASSARRRSGVSEKLFF
- TRBJ2-7 - TRBV19 TGTGCCAGTAGTATTGAGGGAGTCCACGAGCAGTACTTC CASSIEGVHEQYF
- TRBJ1-4 - TRBV10-3 TGTGCCACGGGGGAGAGGGAAAAACTGTTTTTT CATGEREKLFF
TRBD1 TRBJ1-5 - TRBV7-2 TGTGCCAGCAGCTTGGACAGGGGAGATCAGCCCCAGCATTTT CASSLDRGDQPQHF
TRBD1 TRBJ1-5 - TRBV7-8 TGTGCCAGCAGCCTGGGACAGGGGAATCAGCCCCAGCATTTT CASSLGQGNQPQHF
- TRBJ2-2 - TRBV5-4 TGTGCCAGCAGCTTGGACAGTTCCGGGGAGCTGTTTTTT CASSLDSSGELFF
TRBD1 TRBJ2-1 - TRBV11-3 TGTGCCAGCAGCTTAGGACAGGGGGCGAAAAATGAGCAGTTCTTC CASSLGQGAKNEQFF
- TRBJ2-1 - TRBV6-5 TGTGCCAGCAGACTTGGAGGGCCGGGAAATGAGCAGTTCTTC CASRLGGPGNEQFF
- TRBJ1-1 once TRBV6-5 TGTGCCAGCAGTTACTCAGGACCTACCGGGGGCACTGAAGCTTTCTTT CASSYSGPTGGTEAFF
TRBD1 TRBJ1-1 - TRBV5-1 TGCGCCAGCAGCCGGACAGGGGACACTGAAGCTTTCTTT CASSRTGDTEAFF
- TRBJ2-1 once TRBV19 TGTGCCAGTAAACGAGAAGGGGGAACCCAGCCCTACAATGAGCAGTTCTTC CASKREGGTQPYNEQFF
TRBD1 TRBJ1-1 - TRBV6-6 TGTGCCAGCAGTACCGGGACAGGGATGGTAGTTACTGAAGCTTTCTTT CASSTGTGMVVTEAFF
- TRBJ2-7 - TRBV12-5 TGTGCTAGTGGTTTCGAGGGATGGTACGAGCAGTACTTC CASGFEGWYEQYF
- TRBJ2-5 - TRBV6-5 TGTGCCAGCAGTTCGTGGAGCGAACAAGAGACCCAGTACTTC CASSSWSEQETQYF
- TRBJ2-5 - TRBV5-8 TGTGCCAGCAGCCACGGGTCCCCGGAGGGGGAGACCCAGTACTTC CASSHGSPEGETQYF
- TRBJ2-5 - TRBV7-9 TGTGCCAGCACCCCGCCAGCTCAAGAGACCCAGTACTTC CASTPPAQETQYF
- TRBJ2-2 - TRBV30 TGTGCCTGGAGTTCAGGCGGGAACACCGGGGAGCTGTTTTTT CAWSSGGNTGELFF
TRBD1 TRBJ1-1 - TRBV5-6 TGTGCCAGCAGCCGACGGGACAGGGGAGCTTTCTTT CASSRRDRGAFF
- TRBJ2-3 - TRBV5-6 TGTGCCAGCAGCTTGCGAAGTTTGGCTAGCGGCACAGATACGCAGTATTTT CASSLRSLASGTDTQYF
TRBD2 TRBJ2-1 - TRBV7-9 TGTGCCAGCAGCTTAGCGGGGCGGAAGCGGGGTACCCGGATCTTC CASSLAGRKRGTRIF
TRBD2 TRBJ2-2 once TRBV7-2 TGTGCCAGCAGCTTAGCCGGGAGGGCTCTCGCCGGGGAGCTGTTTTTT CASSLAGRALAGELFF
TRBD1 TRBJ1-2 - TRBV5-1 TGCGCCAGCAGCTCCGGGACAGGGGATGGCTACACCTTC CASSSGTGDGYTF
TRBD2 TRBJ2-1 - TRBV7-9 TGTGCCAGCAGCTTAGGAGGGGCGGGAGCCCGGGAGCAGTTCTTC CASSLGGAGAREQFF
- TRBJ2-3 - TRBV11-2 TGTGCCAGCAGCTTTGGGGCACAGGGTGCAGATACGCAGTATTTT CASSFGAQGADTQYF
- TRBJ1-1 few TRBV5-4 TGTGCCAGCAGCTTGTGGGGGCGAATTCTGAACACTGAAGCTTTCTTT CASSLWGRILNTEAFF
TRBD2 TRBJ2-5 - TRBV9 TGTGCCAGCAGCTCCCGATTATGGACTAGCGGCCAAGAGACCCAGTACTTC CASSSRLWTSGQETQYF
- TRBJ2-1 - TRBV6-5 TGTGCCAGCAGTTACTCGGGCACCGAGCAGTTCTTC CASSYSGTEQFF
- TRBJ2-2 - TRBV20-1 TGCAGTGCTCGAGACACCGGGGAGCTGTTTTTT CSARDTGELFF
TRBD2 TRBJ2-1 - TRBV5-4 TGTGCCAGCAGCTTGGGGGGGACTAGCGGCACCAATGAGCAGTTCTTC CASSLGGTSGTNEQFF
- TRBJ2-3 few TRBV7-8 TGTGCCAGCAGCTTAGCCCCTCGGGGGAGCACAGATACGCAGTATTTT CASSLAPRGSTDTQYF
- TRBJ1-5 - TRBV19 TGTGCCAGTAGTATCCGAAGTTCTAGGTCCCAGCATTTT CASSIRSSRSQHF
- TRBJ1-4 - TRBV2 TGTGCCAGCAGAGCTGAAAAACTGTTTTTT CASRAEKLFF
- TRBJ1-1 - TRBV5-1 TGCGCCAGCAGAGTTGAGATGAACACTGAAGCTTTCTTT CASRVEMNTEAFF
- TRBJ1-2 - TRBV27 TGTGCCAGCAGTTTCAACTGGCCAGGAGATGGTGGCTACACCTTC CASSFNWPGDGGYTF
TRBD2 TRBJ2-1 - TRBV18 TGTGCCAGCTCACCCTCTAGCGGGGTCAGCTCCTACAATGAGCAGTTCTTC CASSPSSGVSSYNEQFF
- TRBJ2-4 - TRBV7-2 TGTGCCAGCAGCTTAGTCTACAGTCCATTGGGCGAAAACATTCAGTACTTC CASSLVYSPLGENIQYF
TRBD1 TRBJ1-3 - TRBV11-3 TGTGCCAGCAGCCCAAGGACAGGGGGAGAAAACACCATATATTTT CASSPRTGGENTIYF
- TRBJ1-1 once TRBV13 TGTGCCAGCAGCCCCCGGGGCAGGGGTTACACTGAAGCTTTCTTT CASSPRGRGYTEAFF